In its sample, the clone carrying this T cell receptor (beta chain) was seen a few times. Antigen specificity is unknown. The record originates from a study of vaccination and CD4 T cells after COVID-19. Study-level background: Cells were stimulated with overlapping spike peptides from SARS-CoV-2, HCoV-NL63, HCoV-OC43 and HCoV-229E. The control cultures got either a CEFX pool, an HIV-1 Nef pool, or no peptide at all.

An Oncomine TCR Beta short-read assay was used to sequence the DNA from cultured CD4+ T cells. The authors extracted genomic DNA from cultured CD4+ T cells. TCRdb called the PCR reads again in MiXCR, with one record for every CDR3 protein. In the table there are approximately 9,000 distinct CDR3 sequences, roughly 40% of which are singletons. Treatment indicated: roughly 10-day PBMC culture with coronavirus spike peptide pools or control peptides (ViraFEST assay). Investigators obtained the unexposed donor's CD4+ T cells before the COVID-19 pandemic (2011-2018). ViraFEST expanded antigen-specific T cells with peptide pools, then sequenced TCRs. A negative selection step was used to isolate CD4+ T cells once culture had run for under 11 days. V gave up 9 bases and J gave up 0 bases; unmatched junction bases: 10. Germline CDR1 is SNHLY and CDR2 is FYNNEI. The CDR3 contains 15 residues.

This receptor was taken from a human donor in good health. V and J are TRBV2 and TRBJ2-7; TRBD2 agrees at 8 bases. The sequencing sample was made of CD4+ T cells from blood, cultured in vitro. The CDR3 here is CASTLGRGASYEQYF. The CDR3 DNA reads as TGTGCCAGTACCCTCGGGCGGGGGGCCTCCTACGAGCAGTACTTC. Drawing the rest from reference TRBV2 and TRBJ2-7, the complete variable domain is EPEVTQTPSHQVTQMGQEVILRCVPISNHLYFYWYRQILGQKVEFLVSFYNNEISEKSEIFDDQFSVERPDGSNFTLKIRSTKLEDSAMYFCASTLGRGASYEQYFGPGTRLTVT.